This TCR beta chain was found in a study of T cell changes during pregnancy in multiple sclerosis. Measured with immunoSEQ multiplex PCR; TCRdb has only the in-frame clones, and not every one. The sample yields tens of thousands of clones, roughly nine tenths seen once. This CDR3 is 15 amino acids long. The V end was cut by 9 bases, the J end by 2 bases, with 19 bases between. Germline V lookup: CDR1 SGHNT, CDR2 YYREEE (reference sequence). The material was CD4+ T cells from peripheral blood mononuclear cells, obtained in the first trimester of pregnancy. This chain connects TRBV5-4 to TRBJ2-3; weak D call: TRBD2 (6 bases). The sequence came from a female donor with multiple sclerosis, enrolled in a pregnancy study. The CDR3: CATRREFRVTDTQYF. In DNA form, the CDR3 reads TGTGCCACCCGGAGGGAGTTCAGGGTCACAGATACGCAGTATTTT.